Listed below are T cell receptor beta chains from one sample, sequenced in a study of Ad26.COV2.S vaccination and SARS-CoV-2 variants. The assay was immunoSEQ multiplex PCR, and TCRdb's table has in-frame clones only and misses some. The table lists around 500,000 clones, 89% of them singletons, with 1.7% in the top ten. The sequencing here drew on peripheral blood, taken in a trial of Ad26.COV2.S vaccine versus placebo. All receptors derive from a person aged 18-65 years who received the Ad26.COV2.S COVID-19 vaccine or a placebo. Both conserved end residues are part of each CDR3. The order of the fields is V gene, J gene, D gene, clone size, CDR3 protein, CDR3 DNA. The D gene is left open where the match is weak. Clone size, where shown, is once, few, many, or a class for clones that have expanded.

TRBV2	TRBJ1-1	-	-	CASRPSTANTEAFF	TGTGCCAGCAGGCCATCGACAGCTAACACTGAAGCTTTCTTT
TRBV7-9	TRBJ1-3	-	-	CARSGSSGNTIYF	TGTGCCCGTAGCGGCAGCTCTGGAAACACCATATATTTT
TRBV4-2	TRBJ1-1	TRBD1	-	CASSPRDRNLMNTEAFF	TGTGCCAGCAGCCCCCGGGACAGGAATCTTATGAACACTGAAGCTTTCTTT
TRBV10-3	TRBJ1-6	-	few	CAISVAQGSPLHF	TGTGCCATCAGTGTTGCCCAGGGTTCACCCCTCCACTTT
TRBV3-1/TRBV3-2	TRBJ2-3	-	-	CASREQSGRTQYF	TGTGCCAGCAGGGAACAATCCGGCCGTACGCAGTATTTT
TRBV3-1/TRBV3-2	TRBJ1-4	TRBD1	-	CASSPIQTGVATNEKLFF	TGTGCCAGCAGCCCCATACAGACAGGGGTTGCAACTAATGAAAAACTGTTTTTT
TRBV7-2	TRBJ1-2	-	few	CASSLGGYSYGYTF	TGTGCCAGCAGCTTGGGAGGTTACAGCTATGGCTACACCTTC
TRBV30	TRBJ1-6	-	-	CAWSVLRAGSPLHF	TGTGCCTGGAGTGTCCTCAGGGCAGGCTCACCCCTCCACTTT
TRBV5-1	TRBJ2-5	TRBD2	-	CASSSGLALETQYF	TGCGCCAGCAGCTCGGGACTAGCGTTGGAGACCCAGTACTTC
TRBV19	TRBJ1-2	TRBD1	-	CASVGTGAWGYGYTF	TGTGCCAGTGTTGGGACAGGGGCCTGGGGCTATGGCTACACCTTC
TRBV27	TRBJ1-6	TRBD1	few	CASSPKKGASSPLHF	TGTGCCAGCAGTCCCAAGAAGGGGGCAAGCTCACCCCTCCACTTT